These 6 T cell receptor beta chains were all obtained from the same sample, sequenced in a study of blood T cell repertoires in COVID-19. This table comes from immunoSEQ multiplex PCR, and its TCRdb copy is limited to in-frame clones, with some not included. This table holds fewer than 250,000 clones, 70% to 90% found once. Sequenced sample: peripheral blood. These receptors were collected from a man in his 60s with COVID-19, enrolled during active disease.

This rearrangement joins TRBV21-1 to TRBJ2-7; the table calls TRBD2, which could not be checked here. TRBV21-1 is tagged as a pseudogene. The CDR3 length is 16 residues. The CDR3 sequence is CASSSMGEGQKSEQYF. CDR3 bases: TGTGCCAGCAGCTCCATGGGGGAGGGCCAAAAGAGCGAGCAGTACTTC.

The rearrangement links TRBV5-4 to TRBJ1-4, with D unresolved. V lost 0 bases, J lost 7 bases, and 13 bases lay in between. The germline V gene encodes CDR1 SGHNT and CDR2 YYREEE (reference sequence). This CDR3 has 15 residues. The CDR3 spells CASSLAGSRFEKLFF. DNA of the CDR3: TGTGCCAGCAGCTTGGCCGGGAGCCGTTTTGAAAAACTGTTTTTT. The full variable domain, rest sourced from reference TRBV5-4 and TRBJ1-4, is ETGVTQSPTHLIKTRGQQVTLRCSSQSGHNTVSWYQQALGQGPQFIFQYYREEENGRGNFPPRFSGLQFPNYSSELNVNALELDDSALYLCASSLAGSRFEKLFFGSGTQLSVL.

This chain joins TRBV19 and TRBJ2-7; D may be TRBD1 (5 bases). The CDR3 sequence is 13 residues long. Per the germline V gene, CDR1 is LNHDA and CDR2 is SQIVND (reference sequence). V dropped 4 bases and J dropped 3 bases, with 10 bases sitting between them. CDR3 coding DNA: TGTGCCAGTAGTAAGGACACCAACTACGAGCAGTACTTC. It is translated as CASSKDTNYEQYF.

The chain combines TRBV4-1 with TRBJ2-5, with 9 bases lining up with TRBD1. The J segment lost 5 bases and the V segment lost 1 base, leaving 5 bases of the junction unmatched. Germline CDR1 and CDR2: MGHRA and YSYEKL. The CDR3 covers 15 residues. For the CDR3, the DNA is TGCGCCAGCAGCCAAGGGGGACAGGGATCTGAGACCCAGTACTTC. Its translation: CASSQGGQGSETQYF.

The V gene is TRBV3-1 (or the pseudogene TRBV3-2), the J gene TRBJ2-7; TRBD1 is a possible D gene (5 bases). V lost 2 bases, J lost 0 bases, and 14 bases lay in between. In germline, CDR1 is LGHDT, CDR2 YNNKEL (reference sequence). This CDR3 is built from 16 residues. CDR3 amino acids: CASSQSSPRGSYEQYF. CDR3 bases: TGTGCCAGCAGCCAATCCTCCCCAAGGGGCTCCTACGAGCAGTACTTC.

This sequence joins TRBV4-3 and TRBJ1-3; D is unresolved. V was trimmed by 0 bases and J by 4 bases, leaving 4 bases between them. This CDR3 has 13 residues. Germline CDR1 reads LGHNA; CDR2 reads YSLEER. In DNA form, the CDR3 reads TGCGCCAGCAGCCAAGATCGGGGAAACACCATATATTTT. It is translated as CASSQDRGNTIYF.